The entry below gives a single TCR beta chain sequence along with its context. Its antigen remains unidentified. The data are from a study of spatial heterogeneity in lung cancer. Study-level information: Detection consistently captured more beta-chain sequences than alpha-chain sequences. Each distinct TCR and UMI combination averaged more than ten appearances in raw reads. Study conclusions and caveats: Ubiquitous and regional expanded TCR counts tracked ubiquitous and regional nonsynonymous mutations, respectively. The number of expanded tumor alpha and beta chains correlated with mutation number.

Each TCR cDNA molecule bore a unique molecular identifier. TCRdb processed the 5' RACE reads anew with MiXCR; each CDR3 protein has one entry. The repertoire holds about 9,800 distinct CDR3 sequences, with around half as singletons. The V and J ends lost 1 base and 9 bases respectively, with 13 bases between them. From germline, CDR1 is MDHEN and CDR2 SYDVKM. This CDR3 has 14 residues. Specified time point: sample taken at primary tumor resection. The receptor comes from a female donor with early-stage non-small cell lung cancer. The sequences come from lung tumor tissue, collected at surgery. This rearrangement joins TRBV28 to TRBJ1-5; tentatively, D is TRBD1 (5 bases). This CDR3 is CASSLLWGTGPQHF. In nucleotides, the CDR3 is TGTGCCAGCAGTTTATTGTGGGGCACGGGGCCCCAGCATTTT.